The clone carrying this TCR beta chain was seen a single time. What it recognizes is unknown. Losses at the gene ends were 5 bases for V and 8 bases for J; bases not matched to a gene: 13. Germline V gives CDR1 SEHNR, CDR2 FQNEAQ (reference sequence). The CDR3 sequence is 17 residues long. The sample comes from a study of cytomegalovirus exposure and HLA in healthy donors. The study ran its PCR with 60 Vbeta and 13 Jbeta primers. TCRdb keeps only in-frame clones here, not all; method: immunoSEQ multiplex PCR. The top ten clones hold roughly 5.9% of a sample with over 100,000 clones, 69% of them seen once. Regarding the study as a whole: Among the CMV-associated chains, three were confirmed in vitro as specific for CMV antigens. In a later analysis, most CMV-associated TCR beta chains appeared HLA-restricted.

The V call is TRBV7-9, the J call TRBJ2-1, with 12 bases that match TRBD2. The clonotype was recovered from a woman in her 70s in good health and CMV-seropositive. What was sequenced was PBMCs. CDR3 loop: CASSVLAGGGGVHEQFF. The DNA of the CDR3 is TGTGCCAGCAGCGTACTAGCGGGGGGCGGGGGAGTACATGAGCAGTTCTTC.